The present T cell receptor (beta chain) was sequenced within a study of T-cell memory formation after mild COVID-19. As for the study in general: Clusters were largely donor specific.

TCRdb independently ran MiXCR on the 5' RACE reads; one entry per CDR3 protein. The sample consists of approximately 260,000 distinct CDR3 sequences, 16% of them appearing once. The CDR3 covers 14 residues. CDR1 SGHVS and CDR2 FQNEAQ come from the germline V gene. V was trimmed by 7 bases and J by 0 bases, leaving 13 bases between them. The sample comprised PBMCs or a T cell subset sorted from them (not recorded which). The V gene is TRBV7-8, the J gene TRBJ2-7; D gene uncertain. The TCR was taken from a man aged 18 to 29 who had mild COVID-19 (a few samples of this study predate the infection). Cell type and time point are not known. The CDR3 here is CASKEQQHSYEQYF. CDR3 nucleotide sequence: TGTGCCAGCAAGGAGCAGCAGCACTCCTACGAGCAGTACTTC.